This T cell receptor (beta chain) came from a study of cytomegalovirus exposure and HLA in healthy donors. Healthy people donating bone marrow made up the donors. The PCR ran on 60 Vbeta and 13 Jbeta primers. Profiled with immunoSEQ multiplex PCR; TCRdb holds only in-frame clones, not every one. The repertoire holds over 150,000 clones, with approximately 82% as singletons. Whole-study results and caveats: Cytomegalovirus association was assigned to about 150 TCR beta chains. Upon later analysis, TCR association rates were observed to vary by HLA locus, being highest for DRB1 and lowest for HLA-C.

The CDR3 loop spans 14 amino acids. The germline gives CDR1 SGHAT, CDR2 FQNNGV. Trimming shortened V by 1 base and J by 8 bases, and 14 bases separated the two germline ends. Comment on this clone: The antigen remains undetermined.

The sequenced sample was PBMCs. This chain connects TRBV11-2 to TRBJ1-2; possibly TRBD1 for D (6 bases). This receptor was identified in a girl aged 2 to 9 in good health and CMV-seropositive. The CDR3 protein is CASSLGGGARGYTF. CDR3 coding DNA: TGTGCCAGCAGCTTAGGGGGGGGCGCGAGGGGCTACACCTTC.